One and the same sample provided the 29 T cell receptor beta chains below, sequenced in a study of Ad26.COV2.S vaccination and SARS-CoV-2 variants. Here immunoSEQ multiplex PCR was the method, and the copy in TCRdb shows in-frame clones only, minus some. The table lists about 320,000 clones, 85% to 90% of them singletons, with roughly 2.1% in the top ten. Treatment defined: about 20 received Ad26.COV2.S at low or high dose, single or two shots; 5 received placebo; per-sample allocation not given. Sampling took place 63 days after the first vaccine or placebo injection. The sequences come from peripheral blood, collected in a trial of Ad26.COV2.S vaccine versus placebo. The source is a person between 18 and 65 years old who received the Ad26.COV2.S COVID-19 vaccine or a placebo.

The chain is built from TRBV11-2 and TRBJ2-4; no clear D gene. Germline CDR1 reads SGHAT; CDR2 reads FQNNGV. Trimming took 1 base from V and 9 from J, leaving 7 bases between them. The CDR3 totals 12 residues. CDR3 bases: TGTGCCAGCAGCTTAGGGGGTCCCATTCAGTACTTC. Encoded protein: CASSLGGPIQYF.

The count of this clone is one. The V call is TRBV5-6, the J call TRBJ1-1; D remains unclear. Trimming removed 10 bases from V and 0 bases from J, with 13 bases in between. The CDR3 has 13 residues. Germline loops: CDR1 SGHDT, CDR2 YYEEEE. The CDR3 DNA is TGTGCCGCCTCGAAAAGATTGAACACTGAAGCTTTCTTT. It yields the protein CAASKRLNTEAFF.

The rearrangement uses TRBV11-2 and TRBJ1-2; D gene ambiguous. CDR3 size: 13 residues. CDR1 and CDR2 from the germline V gene are SGHAT and FQNNGV. The ends were cut back, 0 bases at V and 3 bases at J, with 5 bases in the middle. The CDR3 here is CASSLDGYYGYTF. CDR3 bases: TGTGCCAGCAGCTTAGATGGTTACTATGGCTACACCTTC.

Comment on this clone: One junction end does not reproduce the germline sequence, and a read error may be involved. CDR3 in DNA: TGTGCTAGCAGCTTGACCAGACAGGGGAGCTCTGGAAACACCATATATTTT. Its translation: CASSLTRQGSSGNTIYF. The chain links TRBV7-7 to TRBJ1-3; 8 bases are a match to TRBD1. CDR3 length: 17 residues. Germline V lookup: CDR1 SSHAT, CDR2 FNYEAQ (reference sequence).

The chain joins TRBV6-1 to TRBJ2-3, with D possibly being TRBD1 (7 bases). Trimming left V 3 bases short and J 8 bases short, with 24 bases between. The CDR3 loop spans 17 amino acids. Germline CDR1 is MNHNS and CDR2 is SASEGT. Here the CDR3 reads CASSDRFGGQTLGTQYF. CDR3 DNA sequence: TGTGCCAGCAGTGATCGGTTCGGGGGACAGACTTTAGGTACGCAGTATTTT.

The chain joins TRBV5-1 to TRBJ2-3; 9 bases are shared with TRBD2. CDR1 SGHRS and CDR2 YFSETQ come from the germline V gene. The CDR3 consists of 20 residues. Germline trimming cut 0 bases from V and 1 base from J; bases unmatched to any gene: 15. In nucleotides, the CDR3 is TGCGCCAGCAGCTTGGTTTTCGCGTCTAGCGGGGAGGGGGGCACAGATACGCAGTATTTT. Translated, it gives CASSLVFASSGEGGTDTQYF.

This rearrangement joins TRBV7-3 to TRBJ1-1; tentative D call: TRBD1 (5 bases). Germline V CDR1 and CDR2: SGHTA, FQGTGA. The length of the CDR3 is 13 residues. Trimming removed 5 bases at V and 0 bases at J, with 7 bases between. The CDR3 loop is CASSMTVNTEAFF. The CDR3 DNA is TGTGCCAGCAGCATGACAGTGAACACTGAAGCTTTCTTT.

The rearrangement links TRBV19 to TRBJ1-4; D gene uncertain. The germline CDR1 and CDR2 sequences are LNHDA and SQIVND (reference sequence). This CDR3 has 15 amino acids. Trimming pared 7 bases from V and 0 bases from J, leaving 12 bases between. DNA for the CDR3: TGTGCCAGTACGTTGATGGCCTCAACTAATGAAAAACTGTTTTTT. Translating it yields CASTLMASTNEKLFF.

This chain links TRBV27 with TRBJ1-6; D possibly corresponds to TRBD1 (5 bases). This CDR3 contains 18 residues. From germline, CDR1 is MNHEY and CDR2 SMNVEV (reference sequence). The ends were cut back, 5 bases at V and 3 bases at J, with 20 bases in the middle. The CDR3 spells CASSPAWAGTSYNSPLHF. In DNA form, the CDR3 reads TGTGCCAGCAGTCCCGCCTGGGCAGGGACCAGCTATAATTCACCCCTCCACTTT.

The chain recombines TRBV7-2 with TRBJ2-2; 8 positions agree with TRBD1. V lost 5 bases, J lost 3 bases, and 5 bases stayed unmatched. This CDR3 is 15 amino acids long. Germline lookup yields CDR1 SGHTA and CDR2 FQGNSA. The CDR3 region is CASSIRDRYTGELFF. The CDR3 DNA follows: TGTGCCAGCAGCATCCGGGACAGGTACACCGGGGAGCTGTTTTTT.

This clone appeared a single time. This chain joins TRBV27 and TRBJ2-7; 8 bases match TRBD1. This CDR3 has 11 residues. The V and J ends lost 5 bases and 12 bases, in that order; junction bases with no gene match: 6. Per germline, CDR1 MNHEY and CDR2 SMNVEV (reference sequence). The CDR3 here is CASSAGQGMYF. The CDR3 nucleotides read TGTGCCAGCAGTGCCGGACAGGGAATGTACTTC.

Only one count was recorded for this clone. The chain recombines TRBV6-5 with TRBJ1-4; 8 bases agree with TRBD1. The germline gives CDR1 MNHEY, CDR2 SVGAGI. The trim removed 6 bases at V and 3 bases at J, leaving 6 bases unmatched. The CDR3 length is 15 residues. For the CDR3, the DNA is TGTGCCAGCAGGGACCAGGGGGCTGCTAATGAAAAACTGTTTTTT. It yields the protein CASRDQGAANEKLFF.

The chain has TRBV7-9 and TRBJ2-2; perhaps TRBD1 as D (5 bases). V dropped 1 base and J dropped 5 bases, with 8 bases sitting between them. The germline CDR1 and CDR2 sequences are SEHNR and FQNEAQ (reference sequence). CDR3 length: 14 residues. The CDR3 protein is CASSLEGATGELFF. The CDR3 region has the DNA TGTGCCAGCAGCTTAGAAGGGGCGACCGGGGAGCTGTTTTTT.

The chain carries TRBV5-6 and TRBJ2-5; tentative D call: TRBD1 (5 bases). CDR3 length equals 13 residues. V gave up 1 base and J gave up 7 bases, with 11 bases separating them. Germline CDR1 is SGHDT and CDR2 is YYEEEE. CDR3 in amino acids: CASSLSGLGTQYF. The CDR3 coding sequence is TGTGCCAGCAGCTTGTCAGGGCTCGGGACCCAGTACTTC. Filled out from reference TRBV5-6 and TRBJ2-5, the complete variable domain reads DAGVTQSPTHLIKTRGQQVTLRCSPKSGHDTVSWYQQALGQGPQFIFQYYEEEERQRGNFPDRFSGHQFPNYSSELNVNALLLGDSALYLCASSLSGLGTQYFGPGTRLLVL.

The J gene is TRBJ2-7, the V gene TRBV6-6; 9 positions agree with TRBD2. CDR1 MNHNY and CDR2 SVGAGI come from the germline V gene (reference sequence). The J segment lost 2 bases and the V segment lost 6 bases, leaving 5 bases of the junction unmatched. The length of the CDR3 is 14 residues. The CDR3 here is CASSIAGETYEQYF. The CDR3 nucleotides are TGTGCCAGCAGCATAGCGGGGGAGACCTACGAGCAGTACTTC.

V is TRBV5-4 and J is TRBJ2-2; D might be TRBD2 (6 bases). This CDR3 is 15 amino acids long. CDR1 and CDR2 from the germline V gene are SGHNT and YYREEE (reference sequence). Deletions cut 4 bases from V and 1 base from J, with 11 bases between. The CDR3 DNA reads as TGTGCCAGCAGCCAGGGACTTAAGAACACCGGGGAGCTGTTTTTT. Translation: CASSQGLKNTGELFF.

V and J are TRBV3-1 (or the pseudogene TRBV3-2) and TRBJ2-6; 7 positions agree with TRBD1. V gave up 6 bases and J gave up 2 bases; unmatched junction bases: 7. CDR3 length equals 16 residues. Germline CDR1 reads LGHDT; CDR2 reads YNNKEL (reference sequence). CDR3 region: CASRRTGPTGANVLTF. The CDR3 region has the DNA TGTGCCAGCAGGAGGACAGGTCCGACTGGGGCCAACGTCCTGACTTTC.

The J gene is TRBJ1-2, the V gene TRBV29-1, with D possibly TRBD1 on 5 matching bases. CDR1 is SQVTM, CDR2 ANQGSEA, per germline. V was cut by 3 bases and J by 2 bases, with 7 bases left in between. The CDR3 contains 12 residues. The CDR3 reads CSVDSGNYGYTF. The CDR3 DNA follows: TGCAGCGTTGATTCAGGGAACTATGGCTACACCTTC.

J is TRBJ2-3 and V is TRBV5-4; D gene unclear. The CDR3 loop spans 16 amino acids. With 1 base removed from V and 2 bases from J, the gap between germline ends came to 14 bases. Germline V CDR1 and CDR2: SGHNT, YYREEE (reference sequence). The CDR3 spells CASSLSPRTLTDTQYF. The CDR3 DNA reads as TGTGCCAGCAGCTTGAGTCCGAGGACCCTCACAGATACGCAGTATTTT.

The J gene is TRBJ2-5, the V gene TRBV7-2; 8 nucleotides align to TRBD2. Germline assignment: CDR1 SGHTA and CDR2 FQGNSA. The CDR3 length is 14 residues. J was trimmed by 5 bases and V by 3 bases; bases with no gene match: 5. The DNA for the CDR3 is TGTGCCAGCAGCTTCGCGGGGGGCGGGGAGACCCAGTACTTC. It codes for CASSFAGGGETQYF.

This chain joins TRBV6-1 and TRBJ2-2; D gene uncertain. This CDR3 spans 16 amino acids. V was clipped by 4 bases and J by 4 bases, with 16 bases between them. In germline, CDR1 is MNHNS, CDR2 SASEGT. The DNA of the CDR3 is TGTGCCAGCAGTGCACAACAACACTTGGGCACCGGGGAGCTGTTTTTT. Residues: CASSAQQHLGTGELFF.

V gene TRBV5-1 combines with J gene TRBJ1-2; tentatively, D is TRBD1 (6 bases). CDR1 and CDR2 from the germline V gene are SGHRS and YFSETQ. Trimming stripped 0 bases from V and 2 bases from J, with 11 bases between. This CDR3 spans 15 amino acids. The CDR3 is CASSLGKQGNYGYTF. CDR3 DNA sequence: TGCGCCAGCAGCTTGGGTAAACAGGGAAACTATGGCTACACCTTC.

The V gene is TRBV7-2, the J gene TRBJ1-1; no clear D gene. The V gene lost 4 bases and the J gene lost 2 bases, with 8 bases spanning the gap. This CDR3 is built from 13 residues. The germline gives CDR1 SGHTA, CDR2 FQGNSA. CDR3 nucleotide sequence: TGTGCCAGCAGCTCCTACAGAAACACTGAAGCTTTCTTT. Translating gives CASSSYRNTEAFF.

The genes are TRBV5-4 and TRBJ1-2; 8 nucleotides match TRBD1. CDR1 and CDR2 (germline): SGHNT, YYREEE (reference sequence). V gave up 4 bases and J gave up 3 bases; unmatched junction bases: 5. The CDR3 runs 14 residues. CDR3 sequence reads: CASSRTGIDYGYTF. The CDR3 region has the DNA TGTGCCAGCAGCAGGACAGGGATCGACTATGGCTACACCTTC. Combining the CDR3 with reference TRBV5-4 and TRBJ1-2 gives the whole variable domain ETGVTQSPTHLIKTRGQQVTLRCSSQSGHNTVSWYQQALGQGPQFIFQYYREEENGRGNFPPRFSGLQFPNYSSELNVNALELDDSALYLCASSRTGIDYGYTFGSGTRLTVV.

The chain combines TRBV7-9 with TRBJ2-1, with D maybe TRBD2 (5 bases). V dropped 5 bases and J dropped 15 bases, with 20 bases sitting between them. The CDR3 has 13 amino acids. Germline assignment: CDR1 SEHNR and CDR2 FQNEAQ (reference sequence). CDR3 sequence reads: CASSANLRDKRFF. As DNA, the CDR3 is TGTGCCAGCAGCGCTAACCTCCGGGATAAGCGGTTCTTC.

V gene TRBV6-2 or TRBV6-3 combines with J gene TRBJ1-1, with a possible D match to TRBD1 (6 bases). Per the germline V gene, CDR1 is MNHEY and CDR2 is SVGEGT. Deletions cut 7 bases from V and 4 bases from J, with 13 bases between. CDR3 length: 13 residues. The DNA of the CDR3 is TGTGCCAGCAACCCAAGAGGGGGCACTGAAGCTTTCTTT. Its protein product is CASNPRGGTEAFF.

The rearrangement uses TRBV6-6 and TRBJ2-1; TRBD2 matches at 8 bases. Germline V CDR1 and CDR2: MNHNY, SVGAGI (reference sequence). The length of the CDR3 is 14 residues. V was pared by 10 bases and J by 7 bases, with 12 bases of the junction left unmatched. DNA for the CDR3: TGTGCCACCGCGGCGACTAGCGCCGGGAATGAGCAGTTCTTC. Protein sequence: CATAATSAGNEQFF.

The rearrangement links TRBV6-5 to TRBJ1-2; 9 bases line up with TRBD1. Unmatched junction bases numbered 4, after V lost 1 base and J lost 4 bases. This CDR3 is built from 15 residues. Germline CDR1 and CDR2: MNHEY and SVGAGI. Here the CDR3 reads CASSYFGQGFYGYTF. The CDR3 coding sequence is TGTGCCAGCAGTTACTTCGGACAGGGGTTCTATGGCTACACCTTC.

The rearrangement links TRBV4-3 to TRBJ2-6, with D unresolved. The CDR3 extends over 14 amino acids. V dropped 1 base and J dropped 2 bases, with 3 bases sitting between them. CDR1 is LGHNA and CDR2 is YSLEER in the germline V gene. This CDR3 reads CASSQGTGANVLTF. In nucleotides, the CDR3 is TGCGCCAGCAGCCAAGGAACTGGGGCCAACGTCCTGACTTTC.